Each of the 11 T cell receptor beta chains below was sequenced from the same sample in a study of T cell repertoires in cytomegalovirus infection. No antigen is known for these receptors. TCRdb fed the reads into MiXCR, producing one record per CDR3 protein. The profile shows 380,000 or so distinct CDR3 sequences, around a third of them singletons. The sample was cultured PBMCs, taken from culture after CMV antigen stimulation. The source of these receptors is a human donor in good health (CMV status not recorded). Some clones in this sample may be carry-over from other donors' samples.

V and J are TRBV9 and TRBJ1-2, with D perhaps matching TRBD1 (5 bases). V lost 7 bases, J lost 7 bases, and 11 bases lay in between. The CDR3 has 11 residues. Germline V lookup: CDR1 SGDLS, CDR2 YYNGEE. CDR3 bases: TGTGCCAGCCGCCAGGGCAGTGGCTACACCTTC. It specifies CASRQGSGYTF.

This clonotype was counted many times. This chain joins TRBV7-2 and TRBJ1-1; 7 bases are a match to TRBD1. From germline, CDR1 is SGHTA and CDR2 FQGNSA. The CDR3 is 16 residues long. With V trimmed by 3 bases and J by 2 bases, 9 bases remained unmatched. The CDR3 is CASSFSGGRTNTEAFF. CDR3 nucleotide sequence: TGTGCCAGCAGCTTCTCAGGGGGGCGGACAAACACTGAAGCTTTCTTT.

The chain is built from TRBV11-2 and TRBJ2-3; D may be TRBD1 or TRBD2 (5 bases each). The V end was cut by 5 bases, the J end by 1 base, with 13 bases between. Germline assignment: CDR1 SGHAT and CDR2 FQNNGV. The CDR3 is 15 residues long. The CDR3 nucleotides are TGTGCCAGCAGCCTATTAGGGGACCGCACAGATACGCAGTATTTT. Translating gives CASSLLGDRTDTQYF.

The V and J genes are TRBV7-9 and TRBJ2-5; TRBD1 aligns across 7 bases. Germline-derived CDR1 and CDR2 are SEHNR and FQNEAQ (reference sequence). This CDR3 has 15 amino acids. The V segment lost 5 bases and the J segment 0 bases; nucleotides outside the gene matches: 6. This CDR3 is CASSPGQAYQETQYF. CDR3 sequence (DNA): TGTGCCAGCAGCCCTGGACAGGCGTACCAAGAGACCCAGTACTTC.

V and J are TRBV20-1 and TRBJ2-1; unclear D gene. Germline CDR1 and CDR2: DFQATT and SNEGSKA (reference sequence). The CDR3 totals 15 residues. Trimming removed 3 bases at V and 3 bases at J, with 15 bases between. The CDR3 loop is CSASLERILYNEQFF. The CDR3 DNA follows: TGCAGTGCTAGCTTGGAGCGAATACTCTACAATGAGCAGTTCTTC.

V gene TRBV27 combines with J gene TRBJ2-1, with D tentatively TRBD2 (6 bases). The V and J ends lost 4 bases and 3 bases respectively, with 13 bases between them. The length of the CDR3 is 15 residues. The germline V gene has CDR1 MNHEY and CDR2 SMNVEV (reference sequence). The CDR3 sequence is CASSSWREDYNEQFF. The CDR3 DNA reads TGTGCCAGCAGTTCTTGGCGGGAAGACTACAATGAGCAGTTCTTC.

The chain carries TRBV11-2 and TRBJ1-3, with 9 bases matching TRBD1. V lost 8 bases, J lost 4 bases, and 12 bases stayed unmatched. The germline gives CDR1 SGHAT, CDR2 FQNNGV. This CDR3 spans 16 amino acids. CDR3 in amino acids: CASRGDRAVLGNTIYF. CDR3 nucleotide sequence: TGTGCCAGCCGTGGGGACAGGGCCGTTCTGGGAAACACCATATATTTT. The whole variable domain, remainder taken from reference TRBV11-2 and TRBJ1-3, is EAGVAQSPRYKIIEKRQSVAFWCNPISGHATLYWYQQILGQGPKLLIQFQNNGVVDDSQLPKDRFSAERLKGVDSTLKIQPAKLEDSAVYLCASRGDRAVLGNTIYFGEGSWLTVV.

This clonotype was counted a single time. The chain combines TRBV6-2 or TRBV6-3 with TRBJ2-1, with 8 bases that match TRBD2. This CDR3 spans 16 amino acids. With 3 bases clipped from V and 10 bases from J, the junction kept 14 bases outside the gene matches. Looked up from germline, CDR1 is MNHEY and CDR2 is SVGEGT. In nucleotides, the CDR3 is TGTGCCAGCAGTTATGCAGGACTAGCCCGTATAGGGGAGCAGTTCTTC. Protein: CASSYAGLARIGEQFF.

The gene calls are TRBV29-1 and TRBJ2-2; no clear D gene. Germline-derived CDR1 and CDR2 are SQVTM and ANQGSEA. The CDR3 runs to 15 residues. Trimming left V 6 bases short and J 4 bases short, with 18 bases between. CDR3 DNA: TGCAGCGTCGCGACCTCCTCTCTGGCCACCGGGGAGCTGTTTTTT. This sequence encodes CSVATSSLATGELFF.

The chain carries TRBV2 and TRBJ2-7, with D perhaps TRBD2 (5 bases). Trimming took off 6 bases at V and 4 bases at J, with 22 bases between the two ends. CDR1 and CDR2 from the germline V gene are SNHLY and FYNNEI. The CDR3 extends over 16 amino acids. The CDR3 DNA is TGTGCCAGCAGCGACCCCTCCCGGACTTTTATGTACGAGCAGTACGTC. Protein: CASSDPSRTFMYEQYV.

V and J are TRBV19 and TRBJ2-1; 7 bases are a match to TRBD2. Germline V lookup: CDR1 LNHDA, CDR2 SQIVND (reference sequence). The CDR3 has 15 amino acids. V trimming: 5 bases; J trimming: 2 bases; junction bases outside the gene matches: 6. CDR3 coding DNA: TGTGCCAGTAGTCCGCGGGGGTCGGCCTACAATGAGCAGTTCTTC. This codes for CASSPRGSAYNEQFF.